This TCR beta chain was captured by sequencing in a study of CD8 T cells in Susac syndrome. General study points: Acknowledgment was made by the study that its TCR sequencing and HLA analysis involved a relatively small number of individuals.

As for this clonotype: Its antigen is not identified.

Random-hexamer reverse transcription was applied to about 0.5 to 1 ug RNA. TCRdb reanalysed the immunoSEQ multiplex PCR reads using MiXCR and keeps one entry per CDR3 protein. The sample holds roughly 120,000 distinct CDR3 sequences, 90% to 95% seen once. The trim removed 4 bases at V and 1 base at J, leaving 5 bases unmatched. The CDR3 loop spans 16 amino acids. Germline V CDR1 and CDR2: SGHNT, YENEEA. This TCR was recovered from a human donor with multiple sclerosis. The chain couples TRBV11-3 to TRBJ2-4; 9 bases agree with TRBD1. The sample taken for sequencing was CD8+ T cells from PBMCs. The CDR3: CASSSQQGAAKNIQYF. Written as DNA, the CDR3 is TGTGCCAGCAGCTCCCAACAGGGGGCCGCCAAAAACATTCAGTACTTC.